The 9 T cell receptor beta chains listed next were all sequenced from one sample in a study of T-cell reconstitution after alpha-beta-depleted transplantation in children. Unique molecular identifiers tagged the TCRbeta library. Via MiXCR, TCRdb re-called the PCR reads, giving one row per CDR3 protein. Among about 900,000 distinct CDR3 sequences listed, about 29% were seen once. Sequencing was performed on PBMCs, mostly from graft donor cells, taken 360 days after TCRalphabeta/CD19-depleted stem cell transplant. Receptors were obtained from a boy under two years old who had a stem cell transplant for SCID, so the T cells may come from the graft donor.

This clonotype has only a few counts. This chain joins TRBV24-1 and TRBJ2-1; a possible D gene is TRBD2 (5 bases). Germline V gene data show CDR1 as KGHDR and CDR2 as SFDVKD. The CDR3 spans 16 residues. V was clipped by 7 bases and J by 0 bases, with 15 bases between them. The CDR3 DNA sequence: TGTGCCACCAGCGACCTTCGGACTTCCTCCTACAATGAGCAGTTCTTC. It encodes CATSDLRTSSYNEQFF.

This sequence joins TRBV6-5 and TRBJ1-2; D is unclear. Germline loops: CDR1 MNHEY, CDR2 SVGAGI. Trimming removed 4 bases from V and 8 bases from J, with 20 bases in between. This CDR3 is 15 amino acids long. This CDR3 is CASSFTPGSSEGYTF. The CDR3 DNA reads TGTGCCAGCAGTTTCACACCGGGAAGTTCGGAGGGCTACACCTTC.

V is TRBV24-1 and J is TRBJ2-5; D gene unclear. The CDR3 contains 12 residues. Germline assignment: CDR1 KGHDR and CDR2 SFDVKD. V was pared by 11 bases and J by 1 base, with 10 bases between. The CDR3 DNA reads TGTGCCAGAAGGGAACCCCAAGAGACCCAGTACTTC. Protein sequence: CARREPQETQYF.

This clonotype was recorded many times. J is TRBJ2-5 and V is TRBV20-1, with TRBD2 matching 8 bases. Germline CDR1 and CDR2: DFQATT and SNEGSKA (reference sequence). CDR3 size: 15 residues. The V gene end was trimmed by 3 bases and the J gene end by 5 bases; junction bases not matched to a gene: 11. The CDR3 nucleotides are TGCAGTGCTAGTCATCGGGGGGGCCTTACGGAGACCCAGTACTTC. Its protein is CSASHRGGLTETQYF.

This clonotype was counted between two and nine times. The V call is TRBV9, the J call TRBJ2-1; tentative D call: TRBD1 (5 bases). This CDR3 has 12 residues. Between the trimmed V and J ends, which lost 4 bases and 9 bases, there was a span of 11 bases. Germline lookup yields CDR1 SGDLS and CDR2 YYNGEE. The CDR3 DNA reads TGTGCCAGCAGCCAGCTAGGGGTTGAGCAGTTCTTC. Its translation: CASSQLGVEQFF.

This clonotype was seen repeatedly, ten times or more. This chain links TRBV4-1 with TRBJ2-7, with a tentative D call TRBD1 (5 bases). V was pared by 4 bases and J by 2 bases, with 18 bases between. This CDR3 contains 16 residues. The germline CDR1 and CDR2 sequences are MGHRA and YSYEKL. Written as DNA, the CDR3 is TGCGCCAGCAGCCTCGCACAGGTCCCTGGTCCCTACGAGCAGTACTTC. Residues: CASSLAQVPGPYEQYF.

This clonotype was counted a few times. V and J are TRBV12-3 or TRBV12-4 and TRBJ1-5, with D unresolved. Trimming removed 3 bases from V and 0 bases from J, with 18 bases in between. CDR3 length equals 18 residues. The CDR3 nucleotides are TGTGCCAGCAGTTTCGGTCTATCGACAATTTATAGCAATCAGCCCCAGCATTTT. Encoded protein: CASSFGLSTIYSNQPQHF.

The CDR3 DNA sequence: TGCGCCAGCAGCTTTAGGACGGACCTGAGGGGGGCCAACGTCCTGACTTTC. It yields the protein CASSFRTDLRGANVLTF. The chain couples TRBV5-1 to TRBJ2-6; no reliable D call. V dropped 2 bases and J dropped 4 bases, with 16 bases sitting between them. The CDR3 has 17 residues. Germline V gene data show CDR1 as SGHRS and CDR2 as YFSETQ.

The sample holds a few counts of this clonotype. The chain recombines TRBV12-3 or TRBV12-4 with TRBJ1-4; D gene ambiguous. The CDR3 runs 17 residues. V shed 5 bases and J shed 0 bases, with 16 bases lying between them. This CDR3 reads CASSAGLGYPTNEKLFF. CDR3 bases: TGTGCCAGCAGTGCCGGGTTAGGCTATCCAACTAATGAAAAACTGTTTTTT.